The rows below give T cell receptor beta chains drawn from one sample of a study of T cell changes during pregnancy in multiple sclerosis. Produced via immunoSEQ multiplex PCR; TCRdb's table is partial and in-frame only. The sample holds approximately 40,000 clones, over 80% seen once. The sequences come from peripheral blood, collected in the first trimester of pregnancy. The receptors derive from a female donor in good health, enrolled as a control in a pregnancy study. Both conserved end residues are part of each CDR3. The order of the fields is V gene, J gene, D gene, clone size, CDR3 protein, CDR3 DNA. D genes are given only for firm matches. Not all rows give a size; the values are once, few, many and, for expanded clones, a class.

>TRBV19|TRBJ2-2|TRBD2|NA
CASSISGLASNTGELFF
TGTGCCAGTAGTATTTCCGGACTAGCGTCGAACACCGGGGAGCTGTTTTTT
>TRBV5-1|TRBJ2-1|TRBD2|NA
CASSPGLAGGRSSYNEQFF
TGCGCCAGCAGCCCTGGACTAGCGGGAGGTCGAAGCTCCTACAATGAGCAGTTCTTC
>TRBV19|TRBJ1-1|NA|NA
CASSPRGGISGTEAFF
TGTGCCAGTAGTCCCCGGGGAGGAATATCGGGGACTGAAGCTTTCTTT
>TRBV18|TRBJ1-3|NA|once
CASSPSSTGLYSGNTIYF
TGTGCCAGCTCACCATCCTCGACAGGCCTTTACTCTGGAAACACCATATATTTT
>TRBV25-1|TRBJ1-4|NA|NA
CASSESAGHNEKLFF
TGTGCCAGCAGTGAATCGGCAGGCCATAATGAAAAACTGTTTTTT
>TRBV4-3|TRBJ1-2|NA|NA
CASSQGGSDYGYTF
TGCGCCAGCAGCCAGGGAGGGTCGGACTATGGCTACACCTTC
>TRBV9|TRBJ2-1|NA|NA
CASSVDGQRNNEQFF
TGTGCCAGCAGCGTAGATGGACAGAGAAACAATGAGCAGTTCTTC
>TRBV25-1|TRBJ2-1|TRBD2|NA
CASSTGTSGLRTRLFF
TGTGCCAGCAGCACCGGGACTAGCGGACTACGTACGAGGCTGTTCTTC
>TRBV7-2|TRBJ2-3|TRBD2|NA
CASSLASGSTDTQYF
TGTGCCAGCAGCCTGGCTAGCGGGAGCACAGATACGCAGTATTTT
>TRBV29-1|TRBJ2-7|TRBD2|medium-sized
CSVANGGGEQYF
TGCAGCGTTGCGAATGGGGGGGGAGAGCAGTACTTC
>TRBV5-1|TRBJ2-7|TRBD2|NA
CASSLLVTGGRAYEQYF
TGCGCCAGCAGCTTGCTAGTTACCGGCGGGAGGGCCTACGAGCAGTACTTC
>TRBV9|TRBJ2-2|TRBD1|NA
CASSVGQGSGELFF
TGTGCCAGCAGCGTGGGACAGGGCTCCGGGGAGCTGTTTTTT
>TRBV4-3|TRBJ2-2|NA|NA
CASSPGTYGELFF
TGCGCCAGCAGCCCCGGGACTTACGGGGAGCTGTTTTTT
>TRBV5-8|TRBJ1-4|TRBD1|once
CASSARTGGVEKLFF
TGTGCCAGCAGCGCGAGGACAGGGGGCGTTGAAAAACTGTTTTTT
>TRBV15|TRBJ1-1|TRBD1|NA
CATSRDRGTTEAFF
TGTGCCACCAGCAGAGACAGGGGGACCACTGAAGCTTTCTTT
>TRBV6-1|TRBJ1-6|NA|NA
CASRPQGPDSPLHF
TGTGCCAGCAGACCACAGGGACCGGATTCACCCCTCCACTTT
>TRBV19|TRBJ1-1|NA|NA
CASSTQGGNTEAFF
TGTGCCAGTAGTACACAGGGCGGGAACACTGAAGCTTTCTTT
>TRBV6-4|TRBJ2-5|TRBD2|NA
CASSAGTSGGQETQYF
TGTGCCAGCAGTGCAGGGACTAGCGGGGGACAAGAGACCCAGTACTTC
>TRBV13|TRBJ2-7|TRBD1|NA
CASSPRDRAYEQYF
TGTGCCAGCAGCCCGCGGGACAGGGCATACGAGCAGTACTTC
>TRBV19|TRBJ1-1|NA|NA
CASGVRGSEAFF
TGTGCCAGTGGGGTTAGGGGAAGTGAAGCTTTCTTT
>TRBV30|TRBJ1-6|NA|NA
CAWWSEGNSPLHF
TGTGCCTGGTGGTCGGAGGGGAATTCACCCCTCCACTTT
>TRBV18|TRBJ1-3|TRBD1|NA
CASSPRTGTTGNTIYF
TGTGCCAGCTCACCCCGGACAGGAACTACTGGAAACACCATATATTTT
>TRBV6-1|TRBJ2-2|TRBD1|NA
CASVETGETGELFF
TGTGCCAGCGTCGAAACAGGGGAAACCGGGGAGCTGTTTTTT
>TRBV29-1|TRBJ2-1|NA|NA
CSVAGSGGWTDEQFF
TGCAGCGTGGCGGGTTCGGGCGGGTGGACGGATGAGCAGTTCTTC
>TRBV4-3|TRBJ2-5|NA|once
CASSQAPGETQYF
TGCGCCAGCAGCCAAGCCCCCGGGGAGACCCAGTACTTC
>TRBV27|TRBJ2-1|NA|NA
CASSFFSGVNEQFF
TGTGCCAGCAGTTTCTTTTCAGGGGTCAATGAGCAGTTCTTC
>TRBV5-4|TRBJ2-4|TRBD1|NA
CASSLYRGLGEAKNIQYF
TGTGCCAGCAGCTTGTACAGGGGGTTAGGTGAGGCCAAAAACATTCAGTACTTC
>TRBV28|TRBJ2-7|TRBD1|NA
CASSRDRGLYEQYF
TGTGCCAGCAGCCGGGACAGGGGTCTGTACGAGCAGTACTTC
>TRBV19|TRBJ1-2|NA|NA
CASRREGSYGYTF
TGTGCCAGTAGGCGGGAGGGAAGCTATGGCTACACCTTC
>TRBV5-1|TRBJ1-5|NA|NA
CASSLVAGIDQPQHF
TGCGCCAGCAGCTTGGTGGCGGGCATTGATCAGCCCCAGCATTTT
>TRBV7-2|TRBJ2-5|TRBD1|NA
CASSLNGQGRQETQYF
TGTGCCAGCAGCTTAAACGGACAGGGTAGACAAGAGACCCAGTACTTC
>TRBV5-1|TRBJ2-5|TRBD2|NA
CASSLAPGLDETQYF
TGCGCCAGCAGCTTGGCTCCGGGACTAGATGAGACCCAGTACTTC
>TRBV6-4|TRBJ1-6|NA|NA
CASSDSGSPNSPLHF
TGTGCCAGCAGTGACTCGGGCAGCCCTAATTCACCCCTCCACTTT
>TRBV10-3|TRBJ2-5|TRBD2|NA
CAIRTGLAGAETQYF
TGTGCCATCAGGACGGGACTAGCGGGGGCAGAGACCCAGTACTTC
>TRBV6-1|TRBJ1-1|NA|NA
CASSIRSAEAFF
TGTGCCAGCAGTATCAGGTCCGCTGAAGCTTTCTTT
>TRBV28|TRBJ1-5|NA|NA
CASSSSGGDGNQPQHF
TGTGCCAGCAGTTCCTCCGGGGGAGACGGCAATCAGCCCCAGCATTTT
>TRBV6-5|TRBJ2-5|NA|NA
CASSYVPGLRETQYF
TGTGCCAGCAGTTACGTTCCGGGTTTAAGGGAGACCCAGTACTTC
>TRBV9|TRBJ2-7|NA|NA
CASSGGPEGTHPYEQYF
TGTGCCAGCAGCGGAGGCCCCGAGGGGACTCACCCCTACGAGCAGTACTTC
>TRBV27|TRBJ2-5|NA|NA
CASSPTSGVGETQYF
TGTGCCAGCAGCCCGACCTCGGGGGTCGGCGAGACCCAGTACTTC
>TRBV7-8|TRBJ2-3|TRBD1|NA
CASSSAGQGGPDTQYF
TGTGCCAGCAGCAGTGCGGGACAGGGGGGTCCAGATACGCAGTATTTT
>TRBV6-6|TRBJ1-2|TRBD1|NA
CASSSDRGDYGYTF
TGTGCCAGCAGTTCCGACAGGGGAGACTATGGCTACACCTTC
>TRBV4-2|TRBJ2-7|TRBD2|NA
CASSLGTSGRVTSYEQYF
TGTGCCAGCAGCCTTGGGACTAGCGGGAGGGTAACTTCCTACGAGCAGTACTTC
>TRBV18|TRBJ2-2|NA|NA
CASSPLATGELFF
TGTGCCAGCTCACCTTTGGCCACCGGGGAGCTGTTTTTT
>TRBV9|TRBJ2-7|NA|NA
CASSLNVAAWEQYF
TGTGCCAGCAGCTTGAACGTAGCAGCCTGGGAGCAGTACTTC
>TRBV5-1|TRBJ2-7|TRBD1|NA
CASSRGTGRGYEQYF
TGCGCCAGCAGCCGGGGGACAGGGCGGGGATACGAGCAGTACTTC
>TRBV10-3|TRBJ1-3|TRBD1|NA
CATLTGEAGNTIYF
TGTGCCACCTTAACAGGGGAGGCTGGAAACACCATATATTTT
>TRBV5-1|TRBJ2-1|NA|NA
CASGRQSSYNEQFF
TGCGCCTCTGGGCGTCAAAGCTCCTACAATGAGCAGTTCTTC
>TRBV7-3|TRBJ1-5|NA|few
CASSSARSNQPQHF
TGTGCCAGCAGCTCCGCTAGGAGCAATCAGCCCCAGCATTTT
>TRBV29-1|TRBJ2-2|NA|NA
CSVDPRGSNTGELFF
TGCAGCGTTGACCCCCGCGGGTCGAACACCGGGGAGCTGTTTTTT
>TRBV4-3|TRBJ2-1|TRBD1|NA
CASSPGQGPSEQFF
TGCGCCAGCAGCCCGGGACAGGGCCCCAGCGAGCAGTTCTTC
>TRBV9|TRBJ2-2|TRBD2|NA
CASSKAGGNTGELFF
TGTGCCAGCAGCAAAGCCGGGGGGAATACCGGGGAGCTGTTTTTT
>TRBV6-5|TRBJ1-2|NA|NA
CASSSQRGVFYGYTF
TGTGCCAGCAGTTCCCAACGGGGAGTCTTCTATGGCTACACCTTC
>TRBV28|TRBJ2-1|TRBD2|NA
CASRNPTSGKYNEQFF
TGTGCCAGCAGGAACCCGACTAGCGGGAAGTACAATGAGCAGTTCTTC
>TRBV7-8|TRBJ2-3|TRBD2|NA
CASRGTTSSTDTQYF
TGTGCCAGCCGGGGGACTACCTCTAGCACAGATACGCAGTATTTT
>TRBV4-3|TRBJ1-4|NA|NA
CASSNELGEVAKLFF
TGCGCCAGCAGCAATGAGCTAGGGGAAGTCGCAAAACTGTTTTTT
>TRBV27|TRBJ1-1|TRBD1|NA
CASSPRDRGRFTEAFF
TGTGCCAGCAGTCCCCGGGACAGGGGGCGGTTCACTGAAGCTTTCTTT
>TRBV19|TRBJ2-7|NA|NA
CASSIPDRPYEQYF
TGTGCCAGTAGTATCCCTGACAGACCCTACGAGCAGTACTTC
>TRBV6-1|TRBJ2-7|NA|NA
CASSEAAGSSYEQYF
TGTGCCAGCAGTGAAGCCGCGGGGAGCTCCTACGAGCAGTACTTC